This TCR beta chain stems from a study of identical twins. The study's findings and limits: Conclusions came from cross-sectional statistical analysis, not from following the same donors. Out-of-frame sharing of TCR alpha in monozygotic twins was underestimated by models. Surplus twin overlap in beta out-of-frame sequences was less pronounced. Shared out-of-frame alpha sequences (those common to twins) showed excess low generation probability.

TCRdb reanalysed the 5' RACE reads using MiXCR and keeps one entry per CDR3 protein. The repertoire includes around 510,000 distinct CDR3 sequences, roughly 13% of them detected once, and 0.8% to 1% sits in the top ten. This clonotype has a count of ten or more. Antigen unknown. Germline loops: CDR1 MDHEN, CDR2 SYDVKM. The CDR3 is made up of 15 amino acids. After removal of 6 bases from V and 3 bases from J, the junction contained 8 bases not matched to a gene. The data were also submitted as part of a second study, on yellow fever vaccine responses in identical twins.

Sequencing input: CD4+ T cells sorted from blood. The chain combines TRBV28 with TRBJ2-7; TRBD1 matches 10 bases. The clonotype originates from a young woman in good health. CDR3 DNA: TGTGCCAGCAGCCCCCCGACAGGGGGCAGCTACGAGCAGTACTTC. As protein: CASSPPTGGSYEQYF.